This TCR beta chain was sequenced for a study of OX40 agonist ivuxolimab in advanced cancers. On the study more broadly: Patients were treated with ivuxolimab, an agonistic anti-OX40 (CD134) antibody. Patients were dosed intravenously with ivuxolimab at 0.01 to 10 mg/kg every 2 weeks. Each dose-escalation patient presented with hepatocellular carcinoma, melanoma, renal cell or head and neck cancer.

Findings and caveats of the study: By week 6 at 0.1 to 3.0 mg/kg, blood CD4+ and CD8+ T cells had expanded clonally.

Produced via immunoSEQ multiplex PCR; TCRdb's table is partial and in-frame only. Of about 67,000 clones listed, about 89% are singletons. The CDR3 loop spans 14 amino acids. Germline CDR1 SGHVS, CDR2 FNYEAQ. V lost 5 bases and J 6 bases, leaving 14 bases between the germline ends. This clone is a singleton in its sample. The antigen is unknown. This TCR was recovered from an adult with an advanced solid tumor such as melanoma, head and neck, liver or kidney cancer. The chain uses TRBV7-6 and TRBJ2-1, with no clear D. Sequencing was performed on CD4+ or CD8+ T cells sorted from blood, taken in a trial of the OX40 agonist ivuxolimab. The CDR3 nucleotides are TGTGCCAGCAGCATTAGCTATATGGCCAATGAGCAGTTCTTC. As protein: CASSISYMANEQFF.